The clone carrying this T cell receptor beta chain turned up a few times. Its antigen is not identified. Unique molecular identifiers were added to individual cDNA molecules. From the 5' RACE reads, TCRdb called clonotypes with MiXCR, one entry per CDR3 protein. Among about 56,000 distinct CDR3 sequences listed, roughly 10% were seen once. The record originates from a study of early T cells in non-severe SARS-CoV-2 infection. Study details: Sequencing of bulk RNA from unsorted whole blood was done, without chain pairing.

This CDR3 spans 12 amino acids. V was cut by 0 bases and J by 4 bases, with 3 bases left in between. Germline lookup yields CDR1 MNHEY and CDR2 SVGEGT. Study findings and constraints: VDJdb matches were skewed toward anti-spike CD8 T cell responses.

The sample comprised whole blood. This TCR was sampled from an adult who was a healthcare worker with PCR-confirmed SARS-CoV-2 infection or an uninfected control (not recorded which). The rearrangement joins TRBV6-2 or TRBV6-3 to TRBJ2-5, with D uncertain. CDR3 amino acids: CASSYSRETQYF. CDR3 DNA: TGTGCCAGCAGTTACTCCCGAGAGACCCAGTACTTC.